Shown below are 15 T cell receptor beta chains from a single sample sequenced in a study of chemoradiotherapy in HPV16-positive cancers (dated by TCRdb to 2022 to 2024). The library was produced with the immunoSEQ multiplex PCR assay. The immuneACCESS repertoire file appears here via TCRdb, limited to in-frame rearrangements. These files lack a portion of the clones; in checked studies, under half of the deficit traces to unresolved V genes, and the cause of the others is not known. This sample has 2,100 or so clones in its table, and around 72% of those were observed once. In total, the top ten clones hold about 30% of the sample. Sampling was carried out from a patient who underwent chemoradiotherapy. These receptors all stem from a human donor with HPV-associated anogenital cancer.

The CDR3 nucleotides are TGTGCCAGCAGTGAAGACCTCAATCAGCCCCAGCATTTT. This codes for CASSEDLNQPQHF. This sequence joins TRBV2 and TRBJ1-5; D is unclear. V was pared by 1 base and J by 3 bases, with 4 bases between. CDR1 is SNHLY, CDR2 FYNNEI, per germline. The CDR3 sequence is 13 residues long. The whole variable domain, filled in from reference TRBV2 and TRBJ1-5, reads EPEVTQTPSHQVTQMGQEVILRCVPISNHLYFYWYRQILGQKVEFLVSFYNNEISEKSEIFDDQFSVERPDGSNFTLKIRSTKLEDSAMYFCASSEDLNQPQHFGDGTRLSIL.

This rearrangement joins TRBV11-2 to TRBJ2-1; tentatively, D is TRBD1 (6 bases). The CDR3 extends over 12 amino acids. Trimming cost V 2 bases and J 10 bases, with 9 bases left between them. The germline gives CDR1 SGHAT, CDR2 FQNNGV. The CDR3: CASSLRTGEQFF. CDR3 nucleotide sequence: TGTGCCAGCAGCTTACGAACAGGGGAGCAGTTCTTC. The full variable domain, completed using reference TRBV11-2 and TRBJ2-1, is EAGVAQSPRYKIIEKRQSVAFWCNPISGHATLYWYQQILGQGPKLLIQFQNNGVVDDSQLPKDRFSAERLKGVDSTLKIQPAKLEDSAVYLCASSLRTGEQFFGPGTRLTVL.

This clone was picked up one time. This rearrangement joins TRBV28 to TRBJ1-4; no clear D gene. The V gene lost 3 bases and the J gene lost 9 bases, with 14 bases spanning the gap. In germline, CDR1 is MDHEN, CDR2 SYDVKM. The CDR3 covers 14 residues. The CDR3 is CASSLGNKIKKLFF. Here the CDR3 DNA reads TGTGCCAGCAGTTTGGGAAACAAGATAAAAAAACTGTTTTTT.

A few counts support this clone. This CDR3 reads CASSFLGATRSGANVLTF. The CDR3 nucleotides are TGTGCCAGCAGTTTCCTCGGGGCAACCCGCTCTGGGGCCAACGTCCTGACTTTC. The chain carries TRBV27 and TRBJ2-6; D is tentatively TRBD1 or TRBD2 (5 bases each). The germline V and J ends were trimmed by 3 bases and 0 bases, with 15 bases remaining between them. CDR1 and CDR2 from the germline V gene are MNHEY and SMNVEV (reference sequence). This CDR3 contains 18 residues.

The chain employs TRBV29-1 and TRBJ1-1; TRBD1 agrees at 9 bases. Germline V lookup: CDR1 SQVTM, CDR2 ANQGSEA. Unmatched junction bases numbered 3, after V lost 7 bases and J lost 6 bases. The CDR3 runs 11 residues. DNA of the CDR3: TGCAGCGCGGGACAGGGAGCTGAAGCTTTCTTT. It translates to CSAGQGAEAFF.

The chain uses TRBV25-1 and TRBJ1-4; perhaps TRBD1 as D (5 bases). The V gene lost 3 bases and the J gene lost 0 bases, with 11 bases spanning the gap. This CDR3 region has 16 residues. The germline gives CDR1 MGHDK, CDR2 SYGVNS. The CDR3 loop is CASSEHGQATNEKLFF. CDR3 sequence (DNA): TGTGCCAGCAGTGAGCACGGACAAGCAACTAATGAAAAACTGTTTTTT.

This chain joins TRBV27 and TRBJ1-3, with TRBD1 matching over 11 bases. Per germline, CDR1 MNHEY and CDR2 SMNVEV (reference sequence). Trimming removed 4 bases from V and 3 bases from J; junction bases left unmatched: 5. This CDR3 has 16 residues. The DNA of the CDR3 is TGTGCCAGCAGTTCCCGGACAGGGGGCGGTGGAAACACCATATATTTT. As protein: CASSSRTGGGGNTIYF.

This chain connects TRBV28 to TRBJ1-5, with D perhaps matching TRBD1 (5 bases). The CDR3 length is 16 residues. In germline, CDR1 is MDHEN, CDR2 SYDVKM. The V gene lost 0 bases and the J gene lost 4 bases, with 13 bases spanning the gap. CDR3 coding DNA: TGTGCCAGCAGTTTATGGGGGCCAGGGAGAAATCAGCCCCAGCATTTT. This encodes CASSLWGPGRNQPQHF.

Concerning this clone: An end of the junction does not agree with germline; a read error may underlie this. The chain joins TRBV5-1 to TRBJ1-2; 7 bases are shared with TRBD1. This CDR3 contains 15 residues. The germline V gene has CDR1 SGHRS and CDR2 YFSETQ. The CDR3, as DNA: TGCGCCAGCACCTTGGTGGCAGGGGGTTCCTATGGCTACACCTTC. This codes for CASTLVAGGSYGYTF.

The chain is built from TRBV19 and TRBJ2-2; TRBD2 matches at 10 bases. Germline V lookup: CDR1 LNHDA, CDR2 SQIVND (reference sequence). J was trimmed by 7 bases and V by 5 bases; bases with no gene match: 4. This CDR3 is 14 amino acids long. CDR3: CASSLGTSDGELFF. CDR3 DNA: TGTGCCAGTAGTCTCGGGACTAGCGACGGGGAGCTGTTTTTT.

The chain couples TRBV5-1 to TRBJ1-1, with D perhaps matching TRBD1 (6 bases). Germline V CDR1 and CDR2: SGHRS, YFSETQ. This CDR3 has 12 residues. V lost 0 bases and J 8 bases, leaving 8 bases between the germline ends. The CDR3 loop reads CASSLVTGEAFF. CDR3 nucleotides: TGCGCCAGCAGCTTGGTAACAGGGGAAGCTTTCTTT.

This clone has only a few counts. The genes are TRBV19 and TRBJ1-1, with D hard to call. V shed 7 bases and J shed 1 base, with 13 bases lying between them. The CDR3 is made up of 14 amino acids. The germline gives CDR1 LNHDA, CDR2 SQIVND (reference sequence). The CDR3 region has the DNA TGTGCCAGTACCTTACCGCCTGAGAACACTGAAGCTTTCTTT. Translation gives CASTLPPENTEAFF.

The chain links TRBV30 to TRBJ2-7, with 10 bases matching TRBD2. Germline CDR1 and CDR2: GTSNPN and SVGIG (reference sequence). V dropped 4 bases and J dropped 4; count of bases not matched to a gene: 13. The CDR3 spans 16 residues. CDR3 sequence reads: CAWTSKASGGYYEQYF. In DNA form, the CDR3 reads TGTGCCTGGACTTCAAAGGCTAGCGGGGGTTATTACGAGCAGTACTTC.

The V and J genes are TRBV7-2 and TRBJ2-3; D gene unclear. Looked up from germline, CDR1 is SGHTA and CDR2 is FQGNSA. The V end lost 1 base, the J end lost 7 bases, and 6 bases lay between the germline ends. The CDR3 consists of 12 residues. The CDR3 loop reads CASSLDGYTQYF. The CDR3 coding sequence is TGTGCCAGCAGCTTAGATGGCTATACGCAGTATTTT.

This clone has a handful of counts. The chain carries TRBV4-3 and TRBJ2-2; TRBD2 is a possible D gene (6 bases). Trimming took 3 bases from V and 4 from J, leaving 6 bases between them. Germline V gene data show CDR1 as LGHNA and CDR2 as YSLEER. The CDR3 consists of 13 residues. CDR3 coding DNA: TGCGCCAGCAGCCAGGGACTCACCGGGGAGCTGTTTTTT. Protein: CASSQGLTGELFF.